This paragraph covers one T cell receptor beta chain sequence. Its antigen is still unknown. After removal of 4 bases from V and 5 bases from J, the junction contained 10 bases not matched to a gene. The CDR3 extends over 15 amino acids. CDR1 and CDR2 from the germline V gene are SGHRS and YFSETQ. cDNA molecules carried unique molecular identifiers, and template switching added a universal primer site. One entry per CDR3 protein, called by TCRdb with MiXCR from the 5' RACE reads. Found here are a few hundred thousand distinct CDR3 sequences, 15% to 20% of them singletons; the top ten hold 12%. The data are from a study of identical twins. Regarding the study as a whole: When twins shared out-of-frame alpha sequences, those sequences had excess low generation probability.

The origin of this receptor is a man in his fifties in good health. The sample comprised naive T cells sorted from blood. The J gene is TRBJ2-5, the V gene TRBV5-1; TRBD1 matches 8 bases. Here the CDR3 reads CASSDQGAPGETQYF. The CDR3 nucleotides read TGCGCCAGCAGCGATCAGGGGGCGCCGGGGGAGACCCAGTACTTC.